These T cell receptor beta chains were read from a single sample in a study of cytomegalovirus exposure and HLA in healthy donors. Clones were sequenced by immunoSEQ multiplex PCR, and TCRdb holds only the in-frame ones, with some missing. Of over 150,000 clones in the sample, roughly four fifths were seen once. Input material: PBMCs. The source is a girl between 5 and 17 years old in good health and CMV-seropositive. The CDR3 runs from the conserved cysteine through the conserved F or W. The order of the fields is J gene, V gene, D gene, clone size, CDR3 protein, CDR3 DNA. A D gene is named only where the DNA matches it firmly. Only part of the rows carry a size: once, few, many, or a class if the clone is expanded.

J gene: TRBJ1-1
V gene: TRBV5-1
D gene: TRBD1
clone size: NA
CDR3 protein: CASSPQGANTEAFF
CDR3 DNA: TGCGCCAGCAGCCCACAGGGGGCGAACACTGAAGCTTTCTTT

J gene: TRBJ1-2
V gene: TRBV29-1
D gene: NA
clone size: NA
CDR3 protein: CSVSPAGQYYGYTF
CDR3 DNA: TGCAGCGTTTCCCCTGCGGGGCAGTACTATGGCTACACCTTC

J gene: TRBJ1-1
V gene: TRBV5-1
D gene: NA
clone size: NA
CDR3 protein: CASSFFSPNTEAFF
CDR3 DNA: TGCGCCAGCAGCTTTTTCTCCCCGAACACTGAAGCTTTCTTT

J gene: TRBJ1-5
V gene: TRBV6-4
D gene: NA
clone size: NA
CDR3 protein: CASKRLAALNLSNQPQHF
CDR3 DNA: TGTGCCAGCAAGAGGTTGGCAGCCTTGAATTTGAGCAATCAGCCCCAGCATTTT

J gene: TRBJ2-7
V gene: TRBV9
D gene: NA
clone size: NA
CDR3 protein: CASSVGGGGTYEQYF
CDR3 DNA: TGTGCCAGCAGCGTAGGGGGAGGGGGGACCTACGAGCAGTACTTC

J gene: TRBJ1-2
V gene: TRBV2
D gene: NA
clone size: NA
CDR3 protein: CASQQGPGGYTF
CDR3 DNA: TGTGCCAGCCAACAGGGACCCGGAGGCTACACCTTC

J gene: TRBJ2-2
V gene: TRBV7-9
D gene: TRBD1
clone size: NA
CDR3 protein: CASSPDRGANTGELFF
CDR3 DNA: TGTGCCAGCAGCCCGGACAGGGGGGCGAACACCGGGGAGCTGTTTTTT

J gene: TRBJ1-1
V gene: TRBV6-5
D gene: NA
clone size: NA
CDR3 protein: CASSYDGQNTEAFF
CDR3 DNA: TGTGCCAGCAGTTACGACGGACAGAACACTGAAGCTTTCTTT

J gene: TRBJ2-2
V gene: TRBV6-6
D gene: TRBD1
clone size: NA
CDR3 protein: CASSTQGVQGAGELFF
CDR3 DNA: TGTGCCAGCAGTACACAGGGGGTGCAAGGGGCCGGGGAGCTGTTTTTT

J gene: TRBJ2-3
V gene: TRBV30
D gene: TRBD1
clone size: NA
CDR3 protein: CAWRDRATGTQYF
CDR3 DNA: TGTGCCTGGAGGGACAGGGCCACCGGTACGCAGTATTTT

J gene: TRBJ2-1
V gene: TRBV14
D gene: TRBD2
clone size: NA
CDR3 protein: CASSPVRGGVNEQFF
CDR3 DNA: TGTGCCAGCAGCCCGGTCCGGGGGGGTGTCAATGAGCAGTTCTTC

J gene: TRBJ2-7
V gene: TRBV6-5
D gene: NA
clone size: NA
CDR3 protein: CASTTDGYEQYF
CDR3 DNA: TGTGCCAGCACCACAGATGGGTACGAGCAGTACTTC

J gene: TRBJ2-7
V gene: TRBV13
D gene: NA
clone size: NA
CDR3 protein: CASRQGTYEQYF
CDR3 DNA: TGTGCCAGCAGACAGGGTACCTACGAGCAGTACTTC

J gene: TRBJ1-3
V gene: TRBV19
D gene: TRBD1
clone size: NA
CDR3 protein: CASSIEATGTVLSGNTIYF
CDR3 DNA: TGTGCCAGTAGTATAGAGGCGACCGGGACAGTCCTCTCTGGAAACACCATATATTTT

J gene: TRBJ1-2
V gene: TRBV19
D gene: NA
clone size: NA
CDR3 protein: CASSILTGTSYGYTF
CDR3 DNA: TGTGCCAGTAGTATCTTAACAGGGACTAGCTATGGCTACACCTTC

J gene: TRBJ1-1
V gene: TRBV11-1
D gene: NA
clone size: NA
CDR3 protein: CASSLGGLVTEAFF
CDR3 DNA: TGTGCCAGCAGCTTAGGGGGGCTCGTCACTGAAGCTTTCTTT

J gene: TRBJ2-7
V gene: TRBV7-3
D gene: TRBD2
clone size: NA
CDR3 protein: CASSLSGGYEQYF
CDR3 DNA: TGTGCCAGCAGCTTAAGCGGGGGCTACGAGCAGTACTTC

J gene: TRBJ1-2
V gene: TRBV2
D gene: TRBD1
clone size: NA
CDR3 protein: CASSGTGNYGHTF
CDR3 DNA: TGTGCCAGCAGTGGGACAGGCAACTATGGCCACACCTTC

J gene: TRBJ1-2
V gene: TRBV5-1
D gene: TRBD1
clone size: NA
CDR3 protein: CASSDTPNGQGKSGYTF
CDR3 DNA: TGCGCCAGCAGCGACACCCCCAACGGACAGGGGAAGAGTGGCTACACCTTC

J gene: TRBJ1-5
V gene: TRBV13
D gene: TRBD1
clone size: NA
CDR3 protein: CASSLSRNRGGNQPQHF
CDR3 DNA: TGTGCCAGCAGCTTATCCCGGAACAGGGGAGGCAATCAGCCCCAGCATTTT

J gene: TRBJ1-5
V gene: TRBV9
D gene: NA
clone size: NA
CDR3 protein: CASSLWDTEGESNQPQHF
CDR3 DNA: TGTGCCAGCAGCTTGTGGGACACCGAGGGGGAGAGCAATCAGCCCCAGCATTTT

J gene: TRBJ1-5
V gene: TRBV6-6
D gene: TRBD1
clone size: NA
CDR3 protein: CASRYDRAMGQPQHF
CDR3 DNA: TGTGCCAGCAGGTACGACAGGGCAATGGGACAGCCCCAGCATTTT

J gene: TRBJ1-1
V gene: TRBV14
D gene: NA
clone size: once
CDR3 protein: CASSLGAGVTEAFF
CDR3 DNA: TGTGCCAGCAGCCTGGGGGCAGGGGTCACTGAAGCTTTCTTT

J gene: TRBJ1-3
V gene: TRBV11-2
D gene: NA
clone size: NA
CDR3 protein: CASSSLRGSGNTIYF
CDR3 DNA: TGTGCCAGCAGCTCCCTACGGGGCTCTGGAAACACCATATATTTT

J gene: TRBJ2-3
V gene: TRBV5-4
D gene: NA
clone size: NA
CDR3 protein: CASSSGLYGTDTQYF
CDR3 DNA: TGTGCCAGCAGCTCGGGACTCTACGGGACAGATACGCAGTATTTT

J gene: TRBJ1-1
V gene: TRBV27
D gene: TRBD1
clone size: NA
CDR3 protein: CASSTSGQGAGAFF
CDR3 DNA: TGTGCCAGCAGTACCTCCGGACAGGGGGCGGGTGCTTTCTTT